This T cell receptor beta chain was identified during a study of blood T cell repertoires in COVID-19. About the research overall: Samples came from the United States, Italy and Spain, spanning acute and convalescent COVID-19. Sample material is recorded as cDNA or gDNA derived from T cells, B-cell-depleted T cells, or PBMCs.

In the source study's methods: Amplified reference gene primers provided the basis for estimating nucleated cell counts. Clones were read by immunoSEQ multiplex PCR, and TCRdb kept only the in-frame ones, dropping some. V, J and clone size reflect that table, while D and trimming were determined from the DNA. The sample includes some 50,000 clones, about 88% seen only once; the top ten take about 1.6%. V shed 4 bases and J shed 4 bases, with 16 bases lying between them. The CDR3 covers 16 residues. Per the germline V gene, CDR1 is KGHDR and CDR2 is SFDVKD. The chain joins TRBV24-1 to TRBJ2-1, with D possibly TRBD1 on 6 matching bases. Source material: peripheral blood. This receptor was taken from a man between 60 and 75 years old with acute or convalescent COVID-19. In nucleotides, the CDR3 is TGTGCCACCAGTGACCCCTCGGGCGGACAGTACAATGAGCAGTTCTTC. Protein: CATSDPSGGQYNEQFF.